The 16 T cell receptor beta chains in this list originate from one sample, sequenced in a study of shared clonotypes between healthy human individuals. Sequenced by immunoSEQ multiplex PCR; TCRdb stores in-frame clones only, minus some. The sample lists about 2.4 million clones; roughly 92% were seen once. The specimen sequenced was naive CD4+ T cells sorted from blood. Subset noted: CD45RA+ positively selected. All receptors derive from a young man in good health.

V usage is TRBV5-1 and J usage is TRBJ1-1, with a tentative D call TRBD1 (6 bases). CDR3 length: 15 amino acids. Between the trimmed V and J ends, which lost 7 bases and 2 bases, there was a span of 18 bases. Germline V gives CDR1 SGHRS, CDR2 YFSETQ. This chain's CDR3 is CASADSQGPNTEAFF. The CDR3 DNA reads TGCGCCAGCGCAGACTCACAGGGCCCCAACACTGAAGCTTTCTTT.

The gene calls are TRBV2 and TRBJ2-7; 8 nucleotides align to TRBD1. The CDR3 extends over 13 amino acids. J lost 7 bases, V lost 6 bases, and 8 bases had no gene match. From germline, CDR1 is SNHLY and CDR2 FYNNEI. The CDR3 loop reads CASRSQGAGEQYF. DNA for the CDR3: TGTGCCAGCAGGAGTCAGGGGGCGGGAGAGCAGTACTTC.

The rearrangement links TRBV9 to TRBJ1-1; perhaps TRBD1 as D (6 bases). Germline loops: CDR1 SGDLS, CDR2 YYNGEE. This CDR3 has 13 amino acids. The CDR3 sequence is CASSRPGAVEAFF. CDR3 DNA sequence: TGTGCGAGCTCCAGACCGGGGGCGGTTGAAGCTTTCTTT. Complete variable domain (other parts from reference TRBV9 and TRBJ1-1): DSGVTQTPKHLITATGQRVTLRCSPRSGDLSVYWYQQSLDQGLQFLIQYYNGEERAKGNILERFSAQQFPDLHSELNLSSLELGDSALYFCASSRPGAVEAFFGQGTRLTVV.

This clone was recorded a few times. The genes are TRBV18 and TRBJ2-6; no clear D. The ends were cut back, 0 bases at V and 4 bases at J, with 4 bases in the middle. The CDR3 length is 14 residues. Germline lookup yields CDR1 KGHSH and CDR2 LQKENI. In nucleotides, the CDR3 is TGTGCCAGCTCACCACCGGGAGGGGCCAACGTCCTGACTTTC. It encodes CASSPPGGANVLTF.

A single count supports this clone. The J gene is TRBJ2-2, the V gene TRBV5-3; D uncertain. TRBV5-3 is an open reading frame whose function is uncertain. The CDR3 loop spans 15 amino acids. Trimming left V 3 bases short and J 4 bases short, with 13 bases between. This chain's CDR3 is CARSSPVSTTGELFF. Here the CDR3 DNA reads TGTGCCAGAAGCTCTCCCGTCTCGACCACCGGGGAGCTGTTTTTT.

The chain recombines TRBV1 with TRBJ2-5; the table's D call TRBD2 went unverified against the DNA. TRBV1 is designated a pseudogene. CDR3 size: 16 residues. This CDR3 is CTSSQAKCTGGETQYF. As DNA, the CDR3 is TGCACCAGCAGCCAGGCTAAATGTACGGGGGGAGAGACCCAGTACTTC.

The rearrangement joins TRBV30 to TRBJ1-6, with D possibly matching TRBD1 (5 bases). V was cut by 7 bases and J by 11 bases, with 15 bases left in between. Germline CDR1 is GTSNPN and CDR2 is SVGIG (reference sequence). The CDR3 consists of 12 residues. The CDR3 is CALGRRETPLHF. The CDR3 DNA follows: TGTGCCTTGGGGCGGAGGGAGACACCCCTCCACTTT.

The chain carries TRBV5-4 and TRBJ2-5, with D tentatively TRBD2 (5 bases). The V end was cut by 5 bases, the J end by 3 bases, with 11 bases between. This CDR3 contains 13 residues. The germline CDR1 and CDR2 sequences are SGHNT and YYREEE (reference sequence). For the CDR3, the DNA is TGTGCCAGCAGTTTAGAGGAGGAAGAGACCCAGTACTTC. Translation gives CASSLEEEETQYF.

This chain joins TRBV11-3 and TRBJ2-2, with 8 bases lining up with TRBD1. J lost 4 bases, V lost 5 bases, and 6 bases had no gene match. Per the germline V gene, CDR1 is SGHNT and CDR2 is YENEEA. This CDR3 contains 15 residues. CDR3 sequence reads: CASSPQGATTGELFF. The CDR3 coding sequence is TGTGCCAGCAGCCCGCAGGGGGCGACCACCGGGGAGCTGTTTTTT.

V and J are TRBV7-9 and TRBJ1-4; 7 nucleotides line up with TRBD1. CDR3 length: 17 amino acids. The germline gives CDR1 SEHNR, CDR2 FQNEAQ (reference sequence). J was trimmed by 0 bases and V by 4 bases; bases with no gene match: 8. CDR3 DNA sequence: TGTGCCAGCAGCTCGGGACAGACCATTGCAACTAATGAAAAACTGTTTTTT. It codes for CASSSGQTIATNEKLFF.

V gene TRBV5-1 combines with J gene TRBJ1-1; 7 nucleotides align to TRBD1. Germline V CDR1 and CDR2: SGHRS, YFSETQ. Trimming at V came to 4 bases and at J to 1 base, leaving 7 bases not matched to a gene. The CDR3 sequence is 15 residues long. The CDR3 protein is CASSPTGTGNTEAFF. The CDR3 nucleotides are TGCGCCAGCAGCCCGACAGGGACGGGGAACACTGAAGCTTTCTTT.

The CDR3 reads CASRSTGRGEAFF. The CDR3 DNA follows: TGTGCCAGCAGAAGTACAGGGAGAGGGGAAGCTTTCTTT. V usage is TRBV2 and J usage is TRBJ1-1, with D possibly being TRBD1 (6 bases). Trimming removed 6 bases from V and 8 bases from J, with 16 bases in between. The germline V gene encodes CDR1 SNHLY and CDR2 FYNNEI. This CDR3 comprises 13 residues. The complete variable domain, with remaining parts taken from reference TRBV2 and TRBJ1-1, reads EPEVTQTPSHQVTQMGQEVILRCVPISNHLYFYWYRQILGQKVEFLVSFYNNEISEKSEIFDDQFSVERPDGSNFTLKIRSTKLEDSAMYFCASRSTGRGEAFFGQGTRLTVV.

This clone showed up just a few times. J is TRBJ1-1 and V is TRBV30; no firm D call. Trimming took off 0 bases at V and 0 bases at J, with 11 bases between the two ends. Germline V gene lookup returns CDR1 GTSNPN and CDR2 SVGIG (reference sequence). The CDR3 is made up of 15 amino acids. CDR3 in amino acids: CAWSVRSPLNTEAFF. The CDR3 DNA sequence: TGTGCCTGGAGTGTACGGAGTCCGCTGAACACTGAAGCTTTCTTT.

This chain joins TRBV7-8 and TRBJ2-2; D perhaps matches TRBD1 (5 bases). Germline CDR1 and CDR2: SGHVS and FQNEAQ. V was clipped by 3 bases and J by 3 bases, with 14 bases between them. The CDR3 runs to 16 residues. CDR3: CASSFGRGRYTGELFF. DNA for the CDR3: TGTGCCAGCAGCTTTGGTAGGGGCCGATACACCGGGGAGCTGTTTTTT.

A few counts support this clone. The sample holds other DNA sequences that translate to the same CDR3. The V and J genes are TRBV5-4 and TRBJ1-2, with a weak D call TRBD1 (6 bases). The germline gives CDR1 SGHNT, CDR2 YYREEE (reference sequence). V was clipped by 0 bases and J by 2 bases, with 8 bases between them. The CDR3 runs 14 residues. The CDR3 reads CASSLDQGNYGYTF. As DNA, the CDR3 is TGTGCCAGCAGCTTGGACCAGGGGAACTATGGCTACACCTTC.

The chain recombines TRBV2 with TRBJ1-4; D possibly corresponds to TRBD1 (6 bases). The germline V gene has CDR1 SNHLY and CDR2 FYNNEI. The CDR3 has 14 amino acids. The V gene lost 10 bases and the J gene lost 4 bases, with 16 bases spanning the gap. The CDR3 is CATILQGRNEKLFF. For the CDR3, the DNA is TGTGCCACCATTTTACAGGGTCGTAATGAAAAACTGTTTTTT.